A single sample gave rise to the 9 T cell receptor beta chains below, sequenced in a study of cytotoxic CD8 clonotypes in ibrutinib-treated CLL. The data were produced by immunoSEQ multiplex PCR, yet TCRdb's version contains in-frame clones alone and is incomplete. The data show fewer than 200,000 clones, under 85% seen once. Sequences were derived from PBMCs, sampled after 24 months of ibrutinib treatment. The receptors stem from a human donor with chronic lymphocytic leukemia.

This chain uses TRBV7-2 with TRBJ2-6; 9 nucleotides line up with TRBD2. In germline, CDR1 is SGHTA, CDR2 FQGNSA. Trimming took 3 bases from V and 2 from J; bases not matched to a gene: 5. The CDR3 length is 17 residues. The CDR3: CASSFYSGSAGANVLTF. Written as DNA, the CDR3 is TGTGCCAGCAGCTTTTATAGCGGGAGCGCTGGGGCCAACGTCCTGACTTTC.

The chain is built from TRBV7-9 and TRBJ1-4; 10 nucleotides agree with TRBD1. From germline, CDR1 is SEHNR and CDR2 FQNEAQ (reference sequence). The CDR3 loop spans 14 amino acids. Trimming took 5 bases from V and 5 from J; bases not matched to a gene: 2. CDR3 region: CASSPGQGNEKLFF. The CDR3 DNA is TGTGCCAGCAGCCCGGGACAGGGGAATGAAAAACTGTTTTTT.

The rearrangement links TRBV18 to TRBJ1-1; unclear D gene. Germline V lookup: CDR1 KGHSH, CDR2 LQKENI. V was pared by 4 bases and J by 6 bases, with 9 bases between. The CDR3 runs to 12 residues. The CDR3 protein is CASSLVNAEAFF. CDR3 nucleotide sequence: TGTGCCAGCTCACTAGTTAACGCTGAAGCTTTCTTT. Full variable domain (remainder filled in from reference TRBV18 and TRBJ1-1): NAGVMQNPRHLVRRRGQEARLRCSPMKGHSHVYWYRQLPEEGLKFMVYLQKENIIDESGMPKERFSAEFPKEGPSILRIQQVVRGDSAAYFCASSLVNAEAFFGQGTRLTVV.

This clone has more than one count but fewer than ten. This sequence joins TRBV7-6 and TRBJ2-2, with D unresolved. V lost 0 bases, J lost 4 bases, and 6 bases lay in between. Germline-derived CDR1 and CDR2 are SGHVS and FNYEAQ. The length of the CDR3 is 14 residues. The CDR3 DNA sequence: TGTGCCAGCAGCTTAGCGGCAGCCACCGGGGAGCTGTTTTTT. It is translated as CASSLAAATGELFF.

The gene calls are TRBV6-6 and TRBJ2-7; D call uncertain. V shed 2 bases and J shed 6 bases, with 8 bases lying between them. This CDR3 contains 12 residues. Germline CDR1 and CDR2: MNHNY and SVGAGI (reference sequence). CDR3 loop: CASSYVAGEQYF. CDR3 nucleotide sequence: TGTGCCAGCAGTTACGTCGCCGGCGAGCAGTACTTC.

The V and J genes are TRBV4-2 and TRBJ2-7; 7 nucleotides match TRBD1. The germline V gene has CDR1 LGHNA and CDR2 YNFKEQ. Trimming at V came to 1 base and at J to 1 base, leaving 7 bases not matched to a gene. This CDR3 contains 16 residues. CDR3 coding DNA: TGTGCCAGCAGCCAAGCCGCTTCGGACAGGTCCTACGAGCAGTACTTC. Residues: CASSQAASDRSYEQYF.

This rearrangement joins TRBV7-9 to TRBJ2-1; a possible D gene is TRBD2 (6 bases). The V end lost 3 bases, the J end lost 6 bases, and 9 bases lay between the germline ends. Germline V lookup: CDR1 SEHNR, CDR2 FQNEAQ (reference sequence). The length of the CDR3 is 13 residues. CDR3 DNA sequence: TGTGCCAGCAGCTTTGGAGGGACCAATGAGCAGTTCTTC. Translating gives CASSFGGTNEQFF.

The rearrangement links TRBV7-2 to TRBJ2-7; a possible D gene is TRBD1 (6 bases). This CDR3 region has 15 residues. Looked up from germline, CDR1 is SGHTA and CDR2 is FQGNSA. Trimming removed 4 bases at V and 4 bases at J, with 17 bases between. The CDR3 here is CASSSRTAASYEQYF. The DNA of the CDR3 is TGTGCCAGCAGCTCTAGGACAGCGGCCTCATACGAGCAGTACTTC.

The chain has TRBV4-3 and TRBJ2-2; D could derive from TRBD1 or TRBD2 (5 bases each). This CDR3 region has 16 residues. V was trimmed by 0 bases and J by 2 bases, leaving 10 bases between them. Looked up from germline, CDR1 is LGHNA and CDR2 is YSLEER. The CDR3 spells CASSQDRDPNTGELFF. DNA for the CDR3: TGCGCCAGCAGCCAAGATCGGGACCCCAACACCGGGGAGCTGTTTTTT.